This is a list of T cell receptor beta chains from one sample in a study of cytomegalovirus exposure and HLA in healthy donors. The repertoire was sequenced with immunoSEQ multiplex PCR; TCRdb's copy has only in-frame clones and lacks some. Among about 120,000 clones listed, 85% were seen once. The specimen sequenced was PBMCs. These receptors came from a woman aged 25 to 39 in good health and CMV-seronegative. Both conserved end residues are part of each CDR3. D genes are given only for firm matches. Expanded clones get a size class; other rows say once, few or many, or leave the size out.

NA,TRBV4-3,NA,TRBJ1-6,CASSQVADNSPLHF,TGCGCCAGCAGCCAAGTAGCGGATAATTCACCCCTCCACTTT
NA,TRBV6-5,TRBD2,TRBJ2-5,CASTQAGAETQYF,TGTGCCAGCACCCAAGCGGGGGCAGAGACCCAGTACTTC
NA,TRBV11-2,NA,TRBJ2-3,CASSWQDTQYF,TGTGCCAGCAGCTGGCAAGATACGCAGTATTTT
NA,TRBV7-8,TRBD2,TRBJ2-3,CASSPGLAGGPSTDTQYF,TGTGCCAGCAGCCCGGGACTAGCGGGGGGTCCTAGCACAGATACGCAGTATTTT
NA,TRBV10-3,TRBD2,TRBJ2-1,CAISGGTSGGPGNEQFF,TGTGCCATCAGTGGCGGGACTAGCGGGGGGCCTGGGAATGAGCAGTTCTTC
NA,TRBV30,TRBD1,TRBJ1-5,CAPRGLLGKPQHF,TGTGCCCCAAGGGGGCTGCTCGGGAAGCCCCAGCATTTT
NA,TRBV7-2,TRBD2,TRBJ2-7,CASSLQLSGGLGVQYF,TGTGCCAGCAGCTTACAACTTAGCGGGGGCCTGGGGGTGCAGTACTTC
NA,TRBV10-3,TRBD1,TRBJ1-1,CAIRRTGDTEAFF,TGTGCCATCAGAAGGACAGGTGACACTGAAGCTTTCTTT
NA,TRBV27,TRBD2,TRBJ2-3,CASSLGGGGTDTQYF,TGTGCCAGCAGTTTAGGCGGGGGGGGGACAGATACGCAGTATTTT
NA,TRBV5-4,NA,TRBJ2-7,CASSLGPGLAINYEQYF,TGTGCCAGCAGCTTGGGTCCAGGTCTAGCGATCAACTACGAGCAGTACTTC
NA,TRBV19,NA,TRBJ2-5,CASSIHRAIFGETQYF,TGTGCCAGTAGTATCCACAGGGCGATTTTTGGGGAGACCCAGTACTTC
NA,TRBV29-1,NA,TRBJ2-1,CSVGKDRNNEQFF,TGCAGCGTTGGTAAGGACAGAAACAATGAGCAGTTCTTC
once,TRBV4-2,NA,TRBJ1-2,CASSQGAAGNSYGYTF,TGTGCCAGCAGCCAAGGGGCTGCAGGGAATAGCTATGGCTACACCTTC
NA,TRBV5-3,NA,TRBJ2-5,CARSLRQEKETQYF,TGTGCCAGAAGCTTAAGACAGGAGAAAGAGACCCAGTACTTC
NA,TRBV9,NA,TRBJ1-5,CASSVGDWTGKPQHF,TGTGCCAGCAGCGTAGGGGATTGGACTGGAAAGCCCCAGCATTTT
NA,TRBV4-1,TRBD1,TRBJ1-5,CASSRGQGARQPQHF,TGCGCCAGCAGCCGGGGACAGGGGGCAAGGCAGCCCCAGCATTTT
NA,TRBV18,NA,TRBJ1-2,CASSPGGGYTF,TGTGCCAGCTCACCCGGAGGTGGCTACACCTTC
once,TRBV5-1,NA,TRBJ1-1,CASSLPDTEAFF,TGCGCCAGCAGCTTGCCGGACACTGAAGCTTTCTTT
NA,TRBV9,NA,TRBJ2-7,CASSVAPRGSYEQYF,TGTGCCAGCAGCGTAGCTCCCAGGGGCTCCTACGAGCAGTACTTC
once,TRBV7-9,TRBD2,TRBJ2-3,CASRPTSGGTDTQYF,TGTGCCAGCAGACCGACTAGCGGGGGCACAGATACGCAGTATTTT
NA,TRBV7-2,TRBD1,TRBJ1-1,CASSFLARDRAGEAFF,TGTGCCAGCAGCTTCCTAGCCCGGGACAGGGCCGGAGAAGCTTTCTTT
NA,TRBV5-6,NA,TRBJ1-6,CASSLGGLSDYSPLHF,TGTGCCAGCAGCTTGGGGGGACTGAGTGATTATTCACCCCTCCACTTT
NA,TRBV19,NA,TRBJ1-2,CASSIALGGAGYTF,TGTGCCAGTAGTATAGCCCTTGGGGGGGCTGGCTACACCTTC
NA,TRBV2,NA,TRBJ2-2,CASRGGTGNTGELFF,TGTGCCAGCAGGGGGGGGACAGGGAACACCGGGGAGCTGTTTTTT
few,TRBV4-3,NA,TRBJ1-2,CASSQDLAGDIYGYTF,TGCGCCAGCAGCCAAGATCTCGCAGGGGATATCTATGGCTACACCTTC
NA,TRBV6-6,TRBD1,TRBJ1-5,CASSPDRDSNQPQHF,TGTGCCAGCAGTCCCGACAGGGATAGCAATCAGCCCCAGCATTTT
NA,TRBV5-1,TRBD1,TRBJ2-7,CASSRDSYEQYF,TGCGCCAGCAGCCGGGACAGCTACGAGCAGTACTTC
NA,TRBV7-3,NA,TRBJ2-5,CASSFRYQETQYF,TGTGCCAGCAGCTTTCGGTACCAAGAGACCCAGTACTTC
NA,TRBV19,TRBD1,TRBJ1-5,CASRDRGRGNQPQHF,TGTGCCAGTAGAGACAGGGGGCGGGGCAATCAGCCCCAGCATTTT
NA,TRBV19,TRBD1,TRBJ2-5,CASRGQAVETQYF,TGTGCCAGTAGGGGACAGGCCGTCGAGACCCAGTACTTC
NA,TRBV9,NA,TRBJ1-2,CASSRSGGGNYGYTF,TGTGCCAGCAGCCGCTCTGGGGGCGGAAACTATGGCTACACCTTC
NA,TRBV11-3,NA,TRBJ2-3,CASSFSLKTDTQYF,TGTGCCAGCAGTTTCTCCTTAAAAACAGATACGCAGTATTTT
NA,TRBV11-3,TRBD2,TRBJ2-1,CASSGGGSRNEQFF,TGTGCCAGCAGCGGCGGGGGGTCCCGGAATGAGCAGTTCTTC
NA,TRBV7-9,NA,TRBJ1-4,CASSLTWGRTIEKLFF,TGTGCCAGCAGCTTAACCTGGGGCAGGACTATTGAAAAACTGTTTTTT
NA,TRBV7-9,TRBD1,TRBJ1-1,CASRSGQLGTEAFF,TGTGCCAGCAGATCGGGACAGCTTGGGACTGAAGCTTTCTTT
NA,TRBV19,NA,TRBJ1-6,CASSIPTGNSPLHF,TGTGCCAGTAGTATCCCCACAGGGAACTCACCCCTCCACTTT
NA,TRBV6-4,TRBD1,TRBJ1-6,CASSTGTDNSPLHF,TGTGCCAGCAGTACCGGGACAGATAATTCACCCCTCCACTTT
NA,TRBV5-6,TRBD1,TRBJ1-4,CASSSTQGAWEKLFF,TGTGCCAGCAGTTCGACACAGGGGGCTTGGGAAAAACTGTTTTTT
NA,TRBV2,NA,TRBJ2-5,CASSVPRAAGPETQYF,TGTGCCAGCAGTGTCCCTCGGGCAGCGGGCCCAGAGACCCAGTACTTC
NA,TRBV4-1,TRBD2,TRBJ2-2,CASSPGGLNTGELFF,TGCGCCAGCAGCCCGGGGGGACTGAACACCGGGGAGCTGTTTTTT
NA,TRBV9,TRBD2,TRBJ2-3,CASSTGTSFQDTQYF,TGTGCCAGCAGCACCGGGACTAGCTTTCAAGATACGCAGTATTTT
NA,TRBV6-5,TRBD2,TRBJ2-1,CASSTPSGGYNEQFF,TGTGCCAGCAGTACCCCTAGCGGGGGGTATAATGAGCAGTTCTTC
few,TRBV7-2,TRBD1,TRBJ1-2,CASSPSVDRGADGYTF,TGTGCCAGCAGCCCTTCGGTCGACAGGGGTGCGGATGGCTACACCTTC
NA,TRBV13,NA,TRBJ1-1,CASSSEGTGEAFF,TGTGCCAGCAGCTCGGAGGGTACAGGTGAAGCTTTCTTT
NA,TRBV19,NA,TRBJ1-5,CASRNTGYNQPQHF,TGTGCCAGTCGTAATACAGGGTACAATCAGCCCCAGCATTTT
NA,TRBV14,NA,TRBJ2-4,CASSQMSGKNIQYF,TGTGCCAGCAGCCAAATGTCGGGAAAAAACATTCAGTACTTC
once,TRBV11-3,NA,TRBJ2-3,CASSAPHPTDTQYF,TGTGCCAGTAGCGCCCCACATCCCACAGATACGCAGTATTTT
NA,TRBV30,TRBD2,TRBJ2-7,CAWSRGGSYEQYF,TGTGCCTGGAGCCGGGGGGGCAGTTACGAGCAGTACTTC
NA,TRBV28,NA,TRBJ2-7,CASSLEAEQYF,TGTGCCAGCAGTTTAGAAGCCGAGCAGTACTTC
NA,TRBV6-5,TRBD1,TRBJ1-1,CASSVNRGPAEAFF,TGTGCCAGCAGTGTTAACAGGGGGCCAGCTGAAGCTTTCTTT
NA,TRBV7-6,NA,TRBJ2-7,CASSLGGAGEQYF,TGTGCCAGCAGCTTAGGTGGGGCTGGGGAGCAGTACTTC
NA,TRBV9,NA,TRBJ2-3,CASSLDRYSVSSTDTQYF,TGTGCCAGCAGCCTCGATAGATATAGCGTTTCTAGCACAGATACGCAGTATTTT
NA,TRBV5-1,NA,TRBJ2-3,CASMGGGTDTQYF,TGCGCCAGCATGGGGGGAGGCACAGATACGCAGTATTTT